This TCR beta chain is drawn from a study of regulatory T cells in long-lasting Graves disease. The V end was cut by 2 bases, the J end by 0 bases, with 8 bases between. Germline CDR1 is MDHEN and CDR2 is SYDVKM. The CDR3 runs to 15 residues. Noted time point: persistent/refractory GD, antithyroid drugs over 5 years with positive TRAb. From PBMCs, RNA was extracted and then used to make the TCR library. Researchers made TCR beta libraries by using iRepertoire HTBI primers and running Arm-PCR on CDR3 regions. Each CDR3 protein gets one entry after TCRdb re-called the multiplex PCR reads with MiXCR. The data show 650,000 to 850,000 distinct CDR3 sequences, with approximately 31% seen just once and roughly 46% held by the top ten. In its sample, this clonotype was seen many times.

The TCR was taken from a female donor with Graves disease. The chain couples TRBV28 to TRBJ1-5; unclear D gene. This specimen consisted of peripheral blood mononuclear cells (PBMCs), obtained when the disease was refractory, from a patient treated with antithyroid drugs. As DNA, the CDR3 is TGTGCCAGCAGTTTAGGGGAGGGTAGCAATCAGCCCCAGCATTTT. It is translated as CASSLGEGSNQPQHF.